The next 32 T cell receptor beta chains were all read from a single sample in a study of blood T cell repertoires in COVID-19. TCRdb's table, derived via immunoSEQ multiplex PCR, lists solely in-frame clones and lacks some. The sample consists of tens of thousands of clones, approximately 94% of them appearing once. The sequenced material came from peripheral blood. The receptor source for this set is a human donor with active COVID-19. The donor label of this sample is uncertain.

CDR3 DNA sequence: TGTGCCAGCTCACCACGGGCTAGCGGGACATCAGATACGCAGTATTTT. Translating gives CASSPRASGTSDTQYF. J is TRBJ2-3 and V is TRBV18, with TRBD2 matching over 9 bases. The CDR3 has 16 residues. Germline V lookup: CDR1 KGHSH, CDR2 LQKENI. The V gene end was trimmed by 1 base and the J gene end by 4 bases; junction bases not matched to a gene: 6.

The V and J genes are TRBV25-1 and TRBJ2-7; 10 bases align to TRBD1. CDR1 is MGHDK and CDR2 is SYGVNS in the germline V gene. This CDR3 is built from 15 residues. With V trimmed by 3 bases and J by 2 bases, 4 bases remained unmatched. CDR3 sequence: CASSDGTGEPYEQYF. In DNA, the CDR3 is TGTGCCAGCAGTGATGGGACAGGGGAGCCCTACGAGCAGTACTTC.

V is TRBV19 and J is TRBJ2-1; TRBD2 might be the D (6 bases). The length of the CDR3 is 12 residues. V lost 9 bases and J 2 bases, leaving 8 bases between the germline ends. Germline V CDR1 and CDR2: LNHDA, SQIVND (reference sequence). The CDR3 sequence: CASGGAYNEQFF. DNA of the CDR3: TGTGCCAGCGGCGGGGCCTACAATGAGCAGTTCTTC.

This sequence joins TRBV11-2 and TRBJ1-5; D perhaps matches TRBD1 (6 bases). From germline, CDR1 is SGHAT and CDR2 FQNNGV. V was trimmed by 5 bases and J by 6 bases, leaving 17 bases between them. There are 15 residues in the CDR3. CDR3 protein: CASSPGPGDGQPQHF. DNA for the CDR3: TGTGCCAGCAGCCCCGGCCCAGGGGACGGTCAGCCCCAGCATTTT.

The V gene is TRBV6-5, the J gene TRBJ2-5; D might be TRBD1 (5 bases). The germline V gene has CDR1 MNHEY and CDR2 SVGAGI. V was trimmed by 2 bases and J by 1 base, leaving 14 bases between them. CDR3 length: 16 amino acids. This CDR3 is CASSYPLDSFQETQYF. The DNA for the CDR3 is TGTGCCAGCAGTTACCCCTTAGACAGTTTCCAAGAGACCCAGTACTTC.

This chain links TRBV4-1 with TRBJ2-5; 10 positions agree with TRBD1. V was pared by 4 bases and J by 5 bases, with 1 base of the junction left unmatched. There are 13 residues in the CDR3. CDR1 is MGHRA, CDR2 YSYEKL, per germline. The CDR3: CASSPGQGETQYF. The DNA of the CDR3 is TGCGCCAGCAGCCCGGGACAGGGGGAGACCCAGTACTTC.

The genes are TRBV5-1 and TRBJ1-6, with D possibly being TRBD1 (6 bases). V lost 1 base and J 10 bases, leaving 12 bases between the germline ends. The CDR3 has 14 amino acids. Germline CDR1 reads SGHRS; CDR2 reads YFSETQ. CDR3 loop: CASSLLDSGSPLHF. CDR3 coding DNA: TGCGCCAGCAGCTTGCTGGACAGCGGATCACCCCTCCACTTT.

V usage is TRBV12-5 and J usage is TRBJ2-7; tentatively, D is TRBD1 (5 bases). The CDR3 totals 14 residues. Germline V CDR1 and CDR2: LGHNT, FRNRAP. V lost 2 bases and J lost 1, with 9 bases in between. CDR3 sequence (DNA): TGTGCTAGTGGTTTGTGGGGCAGATCCTACGAGCAGTACTTC. It codes for CASGLWGRSYEQYF.

This chain links TRBV14 with TRBJ2-5, with a possible D match to TRBD2 (6 bases). The germline V gene encodes CDR1 SGHDN and CDR2 FVKESK. CDR3 length: 14 amino acids. Between the trimmed V and J ends, which lost 8 bases and 0 bases, there was a span of 13 bases. CDR3 in DNA: TGTGCCAGCGGGGCGGGGTCGTACCAAGAGACCCAGTACTTC. Amino acid sequence: CASGAGSYQETQYF.

The genes are TRBV10-1 and TRBJ1-1; 8 positions agree with TRBD1. The length of the CDR3 is 16 residues. From germline, CDR1 is WNHNN and CDR2 SYGVQD (reference sequence). V lost 2 bases to trimming and J lost 6 bases; unmatched junction nucleotides: 11. The CDR3 DNA follows: TGCGCCAGCAGTGAGCTTGGACAGGGAGGGTTGGCTGAAGCTTTCTTT. Amino acid sequence: CASSELGQGGLAEAFF.

As regards this clone: A junction end diverges from the germline sequence, so it may reflect a read error. The gene calls are TRBV7-7 and TRBJ2-5; D is unresolved. Germline CDR1 reads SSHAT; CDR2 reads FNYEAQ (reference sequence). The CDR3 has 13 residues. The CDR3 DNA follows: TGTGCTAGCAGCTTAGGGCCAAAAGAGACCCAGTACTTC. Its protein product is CASSLGPKETQYF.

The genes are TRBV5-4 and TRBJ2-7; D may be TRBD2 (6 bases). V lost 1 base to trimming and J lost 7 bases, with 6 bases between them. This CDR3 region has 11 residues. The germline CDR1 and CDR2 sequences are SGHNT and YYREEE (reference sequence). The CDR3 DNA reads as TGTGCCAGCAGCTTGAGCGGGGAGCAGTACTTC. This codes for CASSLSGEQYF.

The chain carries TRBV5-1 and TRBJ2-1; 9 positions match TRBD2. V was pared by 4 bases and J by 4 bases, with 3 bases of the junction left unmatched. CDR1 SGHRS and CDR2 YFSETQ come from the germline V gene. This CDR3 region has 14 residues. The DNA for the CDR3 is TGCGCCAGCAGCATCCTAGCGGGGTACAATGAGCAGTTCTTC. Its translation is CASSILAGYNEQFF. Full variable domain (missing parts from reference TRBV5-1 and TRBJ2-1): KAGVTQTPRYLIKTRGQQVTLSCSPISGHRSVSWYQQTPGQGLQFLFEYFSETQRNKGNFPGRFSGRQFSNSRSEMNVSTLELGDSALYLCASSILAGYNEQFFGPGTRLTVL.

This clone occurred once. The V and J genes are TRBV10-3 and TRBJ2-7, with TRBD2 matching over 12 bases. The V gene's germline CDR1 is ENHRY and CDR2 SYGVKD. V gave up 5 bases and J gave up 0 bases; unmatched junction bases: 2. The CDR3 spans 15 residues. The CDR3 protein is CAISLAGGRSYEQYF. DNA of the CDR3: TGTGCCATCAGTCTAGCGGGAGGGCGCTCCTACGAGCAGTACTTC.

The V gene is TRBV2, the J gene TRBJ2-1, with 8 nucleotides matching TRBD2. With V trimmed by 4 bases and J by 9 bases, 8 bases remained unmatched. This CDR3 has 14 amino acids. In germline, CDR1 is SNHLY, CDR2 FYNNEI. CDR3 protein: CASSGTRGGREQFF. The CDR3 coding sequence is TGTGCCAGCAGTGGTACTCGGGGGGGCCGTGAGCAGTTCTTC.

The genes are TRBV25-1 and TRBJ2-5; maybe TRBD1 (5 bases). The CDR3 has 15 amino acids. CDR1 and CDR2 from the germline V gene are MGHDK and SYGVNS. The V and J ends lost 4 bases and 4 bases respectively, with 16 bases between them. CDR3 in DNA: TGTGCCAGCAGTGGGGCCCGGTGGGGCCGAGAGACCCAGTACTTC. Translation gives CASSGARWGRETQYF.

The chain recombines TRBV6-6 with TRBJ2-1; D is perhaps TRBD2 (5 bases). Trimming cost V 0 bases and J 14 bases, with 17 bases left between them. Germline V gene sequence: CDR1 MNHNY, CDR2 SVGAGI (reference sequence). The CDR3 is 14 residues long. The chain's CDR3 is CASSYSNLGSGEFF. CDR3 coding DNA: TGTGCCAGCAGTTACTCTAACTTGGGGTCCGGGGAGTTCTTC.

J is TRBJ2-7 and V is TRBV5-6, with D possibly TRBD2 on 6 matching bases. The germline CDR1 and CDR2 sequences are SGHDT and YYEEEE. Trimming cost V 1 base and J 2 bases, with 13 bases left between them. The CDR3 consists of 15 residues. This CDR3 is CASSLITGGAYEQYF. In DNA form, the CDR3 reads TGTGCCAGCAGCTTGATAACAGGCGGGGCCTACGAGCAGTACTTC. The complete variable domain, with remaining parts taken from reference TRBV5-6 and TRBJ2-7, reads DAGVTQSPTHLIKTRGQQVTLRCSPKSGHDTVSWYQQALGQGPQFIFQYYEEEERQRGNFPDRFSGHQFPNYSSELNVNALLLGDSALYLCASSLITGGAYEQYFGPGTRLTVT.

V and J are TRBV7-9 and TRBJ2-7; D may be TRBD1 (5 bases). The V end was cut by 6 bases, the J end by 4 bases, with 10 bases between. CDR3 length equals 12 residues. In germline, CDR1 is SEHNR, CDR2 FQNEAQ (reference sequence). The CDR3 DNA reads TGTGCCAGCAGGGCGACAGAATACGAGCAGTACTTC. Translating gives CASRATEYEQYF. Full variable domain (missing parts from reference TRBV7-9 and TRBJ2-7): DTGVSQNPRHKITKRGQNVTFRCDPISEHNRLYWYRQTLGQGPEFLTYFQNEAQLEKSRLLSDRFSAERPKGSFSTLEIQRTEQGDSAMYLCASRATEYEQYFGPGTRLTVT.

The gene calls are TRBV12-3 or TRBV12-4 and TRBJ1-2; perhaps TRBD1 as D (5 bases). The CDR3 loop spans 13 amino acids. V lost 5 bases, J lost 7 bases, and 14 bases lay in between. The CDR3 region has the DNA TGTGCCAGCAGTAATGGACAAGTGGGTGGCTACACCTTC. Encoded protein: CASSNGQVGGYTF.

V and J are TRBV5-1 and TRBJ2-5, with 12 nucleotides matching TRBD2. The junction had 7 bases not matched to a gene; V was cut back by 6 bases and J by 4 bases. Germline CDR1 SGHRS, CDR2 YFSETQ. The CDR3 has 15 amino acids. The DNA of the CDR3 is TGCGCCAGCAAGACTAGCGGGAGATGGGGAGAGACCCAGTACTTC. This codes for CASKTSGRWGETQYF.

The chain joins TRBV5-1 to TRBJ2-1, with TRBD1 matching 9 bases. Unmatched junction bases numbered 10, after V lost 3 bases and J lost 9 bases. The length of the CDR3 is 15 residues. Looked up from germline, CDR1 is SGHRS and CDR2 is YFSETQ. Written as DNA, the CDR3 is TGCGCCAGCAGCTGGGGGGGACAGGGTATGGGTGAGCAGTTCTTC. It is translated as CASSWGGQGMGEQFF.

The chain carries TRBV11-2 and TRBJ2-2; TRBD1 is a possible D gene (6 bases). CDR1 and CDR2 (germline): SGHAT, FQNNGV. The CDR3 is 15 residues long. V was trimmed by 4 bases and J by 5 bases, leaving 14 bases between them. The CDR3 bases are TGTGCCAGCAGCTCCCGGCCAGGGGCAACCGGGGAGCTGTTTTTT. Its translation: CASSSRPGATGELFF. Looking up the rest from reference TRBV11-2 and TRBJ2-2 gives the full variable domain: EAGVAQSPRYKIIEKRQSVAFWCNPISGHATLYWYQQILGQGPKLLIQFQNNGVVDDSQLPKDRFSAERLKGVDSTLKIQPAKLEDSAVYLCASSSRPGATGELFFGEGSRLTVL.

V and J are TRBV18 and TRBJ1-1; no clear D. Trimming took 3 bases from V and 0 from J, leaving 11 bases between them. Germline lookup yields CDR1 KGHSH and CDR2 LQKENI. The CDR3 runs to 15 residues. The CDR3 is CASSPPPGLNTEAFF. The CDR3 DNA follows: TGTGCCAGCTCACCCCCTCCCGGTTTGAACACTGAAGCTTTCTTT.

The chain combines TRBV15 with TRBJ2-1, with 10 bases fitting TRBD2. After removal of 5 bases from V and 9 bases from J, the junction contained 13 bases not matched to a gene. The germline V gene has CDR1 LNHNV and CDR2 YYDKDF (reference sequence). The length of the CDR3 is 16 residues. In DNA, the CDR3 is TGTGCCACCAGCCGAAAGCGGGAGGGCCAGTTAGGTGAGCAGTTCTTC. Its protein product is CATSRKREGQLGEQFF.

The chain carries TRBV5-4 and TRBJ2-3, with D tentatively TRBD2 (6 bases). V was shortened by 0 bases and J by 2 bases, with 7 bases between the two germline ends. The CDR3 consists of 14 residues. From germline, CDR1 is SGHNT and CDR2 YYREEE (reference sequence). The CDR3 nucleotides read TGTGCCAGCAGCTTGGGGACTACCACAGATACGCAGTATTTT. It yields the protein CASSLGTTTDTQYF. The whole variable domain, filled in from reference TRBV5-4 and TRBJ2-3, reads ETGVTQSPTHLIKTRGQQVTLRCSSQSGHNTVSWYQQALGQGPQFIFQYYREEENGRGNFPPRFSGLQFPNYSSELNVNALELDDSALYLCASSLGTTTDTQYFGPGTRLTVL.

The chain links TRBV4-3 to TRBJ2-7; 8 nucleotides align to TRBD1. The V gene end was trimmed by 3 bases and the J gene end by 2 bases; junction bases not matched to a gene: 3. The germline gives CDR1 LGHNA, CDR2 YSLEER. This CDR3 spans 14 amino acids. The CDR3 sequence is CASSHRQGTYEQYF. The CDR3 DNA is TGCGCCAGCAGCCACCGACAGGGGACCTACGAGCAGTACTTC.

The genes are TRBV7-9 and TRBJ2-7, with 7 bases fitting TRBD1. The ends lost 1 base at V and 6 bases at J; junction bases unmatched: 6. Germline assignment: CDR1 SEHNR and CDR2 FQNEAQ (reference sequence). This CDR3 region has 14 residues. CDR3 sequence (DNA): TGTGCCAGCAGCTTAGGAACAGGGGCGGGCGAGCAGTACTTC. Protein: CASSLGTGAGEQYF. Looking up the rest from reference TRBV7-9 and TRBJ2-7 gives the full variable domain: DTGVSQNPRHKITKRGQNVTFRCDPISEHNRLYWYRQTLGQGPEFLTYFQNEAQLEKSRLLSDRFSAERPKGSFSTLEIQRTEQGDSAMYLCASSLGTGAGEQYFGPGTRLTVT.

The table lists this clone with a count of one. Other DNA sequences within the sample encode an identical CDR3. The V call is TRBV18, the J call TRBJ2-7; 9 nucleotides match TRBD2. Germline V gene data show CDR1 as KGHSH and CDR2 as LQKENI. The CDR3 is 13 amino acids. V trimming: 6 bases; J trimming: 3 bases; junction bases outside the gene matches: 3. CDR3 DNA sequence: TGTGCCAGCTCCCCGACTAGCGGCTACGAGCAGTACTTC. This codes for CASSPTSGYEQYF. Based on the CDR3 plus reference TRBV18 and TRBJ2-7, the full variable domain is NAGVMQNPRHLVRRRGQEARLRCSPMKGHSHVYWYRQLPEEGLKFMVYLQKENIIDESGMPKERFSAEFPKEGPSILRIQQVVRGDSAAYFCASSPTSGYEQYFGPGTRLTVT.

The J gene is TRBJ1-6, the V gene TRBV19; the D gene is possibly TRBD1 (6 bases). V gave up 3 bases and J gave up 0 bases, with 15 bases separating them. Germline V gives CDR1 LNHDA, CDR2 SQIVND (reference sequence). CDR3 size: 18 residues. The DNA of the CDR3 is TGTGCCAGTAGTATTGATTGGGACACGAGCTCCTATAATTCACCCCTCCACTTT. This encodes CASSIDWDTSSYNSPLHF.

The chain joins TRBV14 to TRBJ1-1; 7 nucleotides line up with TRBD1. Losses at the gene ends were 4 bases for V and 4 bases for J; bases not matched to a gene: 3. Germline loops: CDR1 SGHDN, CDR2 FVKESK. This CDR3 spans 13 amino acids. DNA of the CDR3: TGTGCCAGCAGCCGCTACAGGGGCACTGAAGCTTTCTTT. This codes for CASSRYRGTEAFF.

The V call is TRBV9, the J call TRBJ2-5; D unclear. Trimming removed 1 base from V and 1 base from J, with 8 bases in between. The germline gives CDR1 SGDLS, CDR2 YYNGEE. The CDR3 has 14 amino acids. Written as DNA, the CDR3 is TGTGCCAGCAGCGTAAATCCAGTCCAAGAGACCCAGTACTTC. Amino acids: CASSVNPVQETQYF.